A selection of T cell receptor beta chains follows, all from one sample in a study of shared clonotypes between healthy human individuals. Measured with immunoSEQ multiplex PCR; TCRdb has only the in-frame clones, and not every one. The sample lists 2 million to 2.5 million clones, roughly 90% occurring once. Sequenced: naive CD4+ T cells from PBMCs. The receptors shown here come from a man aged 18 to 29 in good health. Some clones in this sample may be carry-over from other donors' samples. Both conserved end residues are part of each CDR3. The D gene is left open where the match is weak. Clone size, where shown, is once, few, many, or a class for clones that have expanded.

j_call: TRBJ2-1; d_call: .; v_call: TRBV5-5; clone_size: .; cdr3_aa: CASSLVDRHNEQFF; cdr3_nt: TGTGCCAGCAGCTTGGTGGACAGACACAATGAGCAGTTCTTC
j_call: TRBJ2-7; d_call: .; v_call: TRBV2; clone_size: .; cdr3_aa: CASSGTRGSYEQYF; cdr3_nt: TGTGCCAGCAGTGGTACTAGAGGGTCCTACGAGCAGTACTTC
j_call: TRBJ1-2; d_call: TRBD1; v_call: TRBV18; clone_size: .; cdr3_aa: CASSPDRARAYGYTF; cdr3_nt: TGTGCCAGCTCACCGGACAGGGCCCGTGCCTATGGCTACACCTTC
j_call: TRBJ2-3; d_call: TRBD2; v_call: TRBV28; clone_size: .; cdr3_aa: CASSSLAGGTDTQYF; cdr3_nt: TGTGCCAGCAGTTCTTTAGCGGGAGGAACAGATACGCAGTATTTT
j_call: TRBJ2-7; d_call: TRBD1; v_call: TRBV7-9; clone_size: .; cdr3_aa: CASSRSGTDPYEQYF; cdr3_nt: TGTGCCAGCAGCCGGTCCGGGACAGACCCCTACGAGCAGTACTTC
j_call: TRBJ2-2; d_call: .; v_call: TRBV5-1; clone_size: .; cdr3_aa: CASSLARNTGELFF; cdr3_nt: TGCGCCAGCAGCTTGGCCCGTAACACCGGGGAGCTGTTTTTT
j_call: TRBJ2-2; d_call: .; v_call: TRBV7-9; clone_size: few; cdr3_aa: CASSLKGSTNTGELFF; cdr3_nt: TGTGCCAGCAGCTTAAAGGGGTCGACGAACACCGGGGAGCTGTTTTTT
j_call: TRBJ2-7; d_call: TRBD1; v_call: TRBV25-1; clone_size: .; cdr3_aa: CASSEPGTGGHEQYF; cdr3_nt: TGTGCCAGCAGTGAACCCGGGACAGGGGGCCACGAGCAGTACTTC
j_call: TRBJ2-7; d_call: .; v_call: TRBV10-2; clone_size: .; cdr3_aa: CASSEPGGSSYEQYF; cdr3_nt: TGCGCCAGCAGTGAGCCTGGGGGATCTTCCTACGAGCAGTACTTC
j_call: TRBJ2-7; d_call: .; v_call: TRBV28; clone_size: .; cdr3_aa: CASRDSYEQYF; cdr3_nt: TGTGCCAGCAGGGACAGCTACGAGCAGTACTTC
j_call: TRBJ2-2; d_call: TRBD2; v_call: TRBV19; clone_size: .; cdr3_aa: CASSLSGTSGTVFF; cdr3_nt: TGTGCCAGTAGTCTGTCCGGGACTAGCGGGACGGTGTTTTTT
j_call: TRBJ2-1; d_call: TRBD1; v_call: TRBV7-2; clone_size: few; cdr3_aa: CASSLQGADEQFF; cdr3_nt: TGTGCCAGCAGCCTACAGGGGGCGGATGAGCAGTTCTTC
j_call: TRBJ1-2; d_call: TRBD1; v_call: TRBV6-1; clone_size: .; cdr3_aa: CASSRTGGPGYTF; cdr3_nt: TGTGCCAGCAGTAGGACAGGCGGGCCCGGCTACACCTTC
j_call: TRBJ2-5; d_call: TRBD2; v_call: TRBV5-1; clone_size: once; cdr3_aa: CASSSSGLAGGPGSETQYF; cdr3_nt: TGCGCCAGCAGCTCTTCCGGACTAGCGGGAGGGCCGGGTTCAGAGACCCAGTACTTC
j_call: TRBJ2-5; d_call: TRBD2; v_call: TRBV7-9; clone_size: .; cdr3_aa: CASSLFGSGEVQETQYF; cdr3_nt: TGTGCCAGCAGCTTATTTGGTAGCGGGGAAGTCCAAGAGACCCAGTACTTC
j_call: TRBJ1-2; d_call: TRBD1; v_call: TRBV7-6; clone_size: .; cdr3_aa: CASSPRGPGLTNDGYTF; cdr3_nt: TGTGCCAGCAGCCCAAGGGGGCCCGGCCTTACCAACGATGGCTACACCTTC
j_call: TRBJ1-3; d_call: TRBD1; v_call: TRBV7-2; clone_size: .; cdr3_aa: CASSLVGTGGGGNTIYF; cdr3_nt: TGTGCCAGCAGCTTAGTCGGGACAGGGGGCGGTGGAAACACCATATATTTT
j_call: TRBJ1-2; d_call: .; v_call: TRBV28; clone_size: .; cdr3_aa: CASEQFGTRDGYTF; cdr3_nt: TGTGCCAGCGAACAATTTGGGACTCGTGACGGCTACACCTTC
j_call: TRBJ2-1; d_call: TRBD2; v_call: TRBV10-3; clone_size: .; cdr3_aa: CAISESPENGAGMLRRDEQFF; cdr3_nt: TGTGCCATCAGTGAGTCCCCGGAAAACGGAGCGGGAATGCTACGGAGGGATGAGCAGTTCTTC
j_call: TRBJ1-1; d_call: .; v_call: TRBV5-1; clone_size: .; cdr3_aa: CASSALQGGGTEAFF; cdr3_nt: TGCGCCAGCAGCGCTTTACAGGGCGGTGGCACTGAAGCTTTCTTT
j_call: TRBJ2-7; d_call: TRBD2; v_call: TRBV5-4; clone_size: .; cdr3_aa: CASSLGGGIYEQYF; cdr3_nt: TGTGCCAGCAGCTTGGGGGGAGGGATCTACGAGCAGTACTTC
j_call: TRBJ2-2; d_call: TRBD2; v_call: TRBV4-1; clone_size: .; cdr3_aa: CASSQRAGANTGELFF; cdr3_nt: TGCGCCAGCAGCCAGCGAGCGGGAGCAAACACCGGGGAGCTGTTTTTT
j_call: TRBJ1-6; d_call: TRBD1; v_call: TRBV7-2; clone_size: .; cdr3_aa: CASSLVAGGSSPLHF; cdr3_nt: TGTGCCAGCAGCTTAGTGGCAGGGGGCAGTTCACCCCTCCACTTT
j_call: TRBJ1-1; d_call: .; v_call: TRBV10-1; clone_size: .; cdr3_aa: CASSDGYTEAFF; cdr3_nt: TGCGCCAGCAGTGATGGATACACTGAAGCTTTCTTT
j_call: TRBJ1-1; d_call: .; v_call: TRBV5-1; clone_size: once; cdr3_aa: CASSLEPRNTEAFF; cdr3_nt: TGCGCCAGCAGCTTGGAACCGAGGAACACTGAAGCTTTCTTT
j_call: TRBJ2-7; d_call: .; v_call: TRBV6-6; clone_size: once; cdr3_aa: CASSNGAHSYEQYF; cdr3_nt: TGTGCCAGCAGTAATGGGGCCCACTCCTACGAGCAGTACTTC
j_call: TRBJ2-1; d_call: .; v_call: TRBV6-5; clone_size: .; cdr3_aa: CASSYSPGPENEQFF; cdr3_nt: TGTGCCAGCAGTTACTCACCAGGCCCCGAGAATGAGCAGTTCTTC
j_call: TRBJ2-5; d_call: TRBD1; v_call: TRBV5-1; clone_size: .; cdr3_aa: CASSLAGQGETQYF; cdr3_nt: TGCGCCAGCAGCTTGGCTGGACAGGGAGAGACCCAGTACTTC
j_call: TRBJ2-2; d_call: .; v_call: TRBV7-2; clone_size: .; cdr3_aa: CASSLVVIYQGTGELFF; cdr3_nt: TGTGCCAGCAGCTTAGTAGTTATCTATCAAGGGACCGGGGAGCTGTTTTTT
j_call: TRBJ1-2; d_call: .; v_call: TRBV2; clone_size: few; cdr3_aa: CASSDESYGYTF; cdr3_nt: TGTGCCAGCAGTGATGAATCCTATGGCTACACCTTC
j_call: TRBJ1-1; d_call: .; v_call: TRBV18; clone_size: once; cdr3_aa: CASSPPIGQNTEAFF; cdr3_nt: TGTGCCAGCTCACCACCCATTGGCCAAAACACTGAAGCTTTCTTT
j_call: TRBJ2-1; d_call: .; v_call: TRBV5-4; clone_size: .; cdr3_aa: CASSWGPISAYNEQFF; cdr3_nt: TGTGCCAGCAGCTGGGGGCCCATCTCGGCCTACAATGAGCAGTTCTTC
j_call: TRBJ1-2; d_call: .; v_call: TRBV5-4; clone_size: few; cdr3_aa: CASSLAGTSYGYTF; cdr3_nt: TGTGCCAGCAGCTTGGCCGGCACCAGCTATGGCTACACCTTC
j_call: TRBJ2-7; d_call: .; v_call: TRBV7-2; clone_size: once; cdr3_aa: CASSLQSYEQYF; cdr3_nt: TGTGCCAGCAGCTTACAAAGCTACGAGCAGTACTTC
j_call: TRBJ2-2; d_call: TRBD1; v_call: TRBV7-3; clone_size: .; cdr3_aa: CASSPGTGTGELFF; cdr3_nt: TGTGCCAGCAGCCCAGGGACAGGTACCGGGGAGCTGTTTTTT
j_call: TRBJ2-1; d_call: TRBD2; v_call: TRBV29-1; clone_size: .; cdr3_aa: CSLGGGGNEQFF; cdr3_nt: TGCAGTCTGGGGGGCGGGGGGAATGAGCAGTTCTTC
j_call: TRBJ2-5; d_call: TRBD1; v_call: TRBV28; clone_size: .; cdr3_aa: CASSPPRGTEYQETQYF; cdr3_nt: TGTGCCAGCAGCCCCCCCAGGGGGACGGAATACCAAGAGACCCAGTACTTC
j_call: TRBJ2-7; d_call: TRBD1; v_call: TRBV14; clone_size: .; cdr3_aa: CASSQRAGQGTYEQYF; cdr3_nt: TGTGCCAGCAGCCAACGAGCGGGACAGGGAACCTACGAGCAGTACTTC
j_call: TRBJ2-1; d_call: TRBD2; v_call: TRBV28; clone_size: .; cdr3_aa: CASSLAGGLYNEQFF; cdr3_nt: TGTGCCAGCAGTCTAGCGGGAGGCCTCTACAATGAGCAGTTCTTC
j_call: TRBJ1-1; d_call: .; v_call: TRBV18; clone_size: .; cdr3_aa: CASSPPVQALNTEAFF; cdr3_nt: TGTGCCAGCTCACCACCCGTACAGGCCCTGAACACTGAAGCTTTCTTT
j_call: TRBJ2-5; d_call: TRBD2; v_call: TRBV11-2; clone_size: once; cdr3_aa: CASSLRTSGGGRDQYF; cdr3_nt: TGTGCCAGCAGCCTTCGGACTAGCGGGGGGGGTAGGGACCAGTACTTC
j_call: TRBJ2-7; d_call: .; v_call: TRBV14; clone_size: .; cdr3_aa: CASSHPTTYEQYF; cdr3_nt: TGTGCCAGCAGCCACCCAACTACCTACGAGCAGTACTTC
j_call: TRBJ1-5; d_call: .; v_call: TRBV5-1; clone_size: .; cdr3_aa: CASSQGNLGQPQHF; cdr3_nt: TGCGCCAGCAGCCAGGGGAATTTGGGTCAGCCCCAGCATTTT
j_call: TRBJ1-3; d_call: .; v_call: TRBV2; clone_size: .; cdr3_aa: CASGGDGNTIYF; cdr3_nt: TGTGCCAGCGGAGGGGACGGAAACACCATATATTTT
j_call: TRBJ2-5; d_call: TRBD2; v_call: TRBV7-2; clone_size: .; cdr3_aa: CASSRTGGSEETQYF; cdr3_nt: TGTGCCAGCAGCCGGACGGGAGGTTCCGAAGAGACCCAGTACTTC
j_call: TRBJ2-7; d_call: .; v_call: TRBV18; clone_size: .; cdr3_aa: CASSPPSARSYEQYF; cdr3_nt: TGTGCCAGCTCACCACCTTCGGCCAGGAGCTACGAGCAGTACTTC
j_call: TRBJ1-3; d_call: .; v_call: TRBV7-9; clone_size: .; cdr3_aa: CASSFGTGFLSSGNTIYF; cdr3_nt: TGTGCCAGCAGCTTCGGGACGGGCTTTCTGAGCTCTGGAAACACCATATATTTT
j_call: TRBJ2-7; d_call: .; v_call: TRBV10-3; clone_size: .; cdr3_aa: CAISESKTTTYEQYF; cdr3_nt: TGTGCCATCAGTGAGTCGAAGACAACCACCTACGAGCAGTACTTC
j_call: TRBJ1-5; d_call: .; v_call: TRBV28; clone_size: few; cdr3_aa: CASRPQGGGKQPQHF; cdr3_nt: TGTGCCAGCAGACCCCAGGGCGGGGGGAAACAGCCCCAGCATTTT